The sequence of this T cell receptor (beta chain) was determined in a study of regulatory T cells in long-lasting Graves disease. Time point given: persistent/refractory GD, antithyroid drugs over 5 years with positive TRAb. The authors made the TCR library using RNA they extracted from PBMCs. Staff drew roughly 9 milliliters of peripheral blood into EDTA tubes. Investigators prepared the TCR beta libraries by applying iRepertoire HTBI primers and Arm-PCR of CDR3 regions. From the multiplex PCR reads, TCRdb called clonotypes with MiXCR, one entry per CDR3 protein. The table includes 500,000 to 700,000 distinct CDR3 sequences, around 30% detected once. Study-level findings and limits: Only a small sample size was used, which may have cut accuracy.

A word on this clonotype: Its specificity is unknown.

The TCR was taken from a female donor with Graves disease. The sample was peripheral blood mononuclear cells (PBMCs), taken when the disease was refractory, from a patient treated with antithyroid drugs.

The CDR3 DNA reads as TGTGCCAGCAGTCCCGCACTAGCGGGCCTTGCCTACGAGCAGTACTTC. It encodes CASSPALAGLAYEQYF. The chain uses TRBV6-1 and TRBJ2-7; 9 bases are a match to TRBD2. This CDR3 comprises 16 residues. J lost 2 bases, V lost 5 bases, and 10 bases had no gene match. From germline, CDR1 is MNHNS and CDR2 SASEGT.